The 3 T cell receptor beta chains given below trace back to one sample, sequenced in a study of tumor and adjacent non-tumor tissue in lung cancer (dated by TCRdb to between 2018 and 2020). RNA was isolated from bulk unsorted tissue, and RNA quality was assessed with a NanoDrop ND-1000 and an Agilent 2100. The library was obtained by multiplex PCR. Instrument on record: Illumina HiSeq 2500. TCRbeta libraries were built by three rounds of nested PCR using primers (Table S4), following protocols modified from ARM-PCR. Starting from the raw public reads, TCRdb applied fastp trimming at Q25, assembled clones with MiXCR and retained in-frame beta chains. Rows with one shared CDR3 protein collapse into an entry with the most common genes and DNA. The sample has 84,000 or so distinct CDR3 sequences on record, around 59% of them singletons. The ten top clones hold 15% of the sample. Sequencing used lung tumor tissue. The source of these receptors is a man aged 65 to 85 with non-small cell lung cancer.

Remarks on this clonotype: The junction shows a germline mismatch at one end, possibly a read error. The V call is TRBV11-2, the J call TRBJ2-3; tentatively, D is TRBD2 (7 bases). The germline gives CDR1 SGHAT, CDR2 FQNNGV. The CDR3 is 16 residues long. CDR3 residues: CSSSLDRTTSTDRHYF. The CDR3 nucleotides read TGTTCCAGCAGCTTAGACAGGACGACTAGCACAGATAGGCATTATTTT.

The gene calls are TRBV15 and TRBJ2-7, with D tentatively TRBD1 (6 bases). CDR3 length equals 12 residues. The germline V gene has CDR1 LNHNV and CDR2 YYDKDF (reference sequence). V shed 11 bases and J shed 3 bases, with 14 bases lying between them. The DNA for the CDR3 is TGTGCCGTAAGGACAGAGAGCTACGAGCAGTACTTC. Amino acids: CAVRTESYEQYF.

This clonotype was counted many times. One junction end does not reproduce the germline sequence, and a read error may be involved. This chain uses TRBV12-3 or TRBV12-4 with TRBJ2-7; D may be TRBD2 (6 bases). The CDR3 covers 12 residues. This chain's CDR3 is CASSQTRTNHRF. CDR3 nucleotides: TGTGCCAGCAGCCAGACTAGAACGAATCACCGCTTC.